The clone carrying this TCR beta chain was seen a handful of times. Looked up from germline, CDR1 is DFQATT and CDR2 is SNEGSKA (reference sequence). This CDR3 region has 17 residues. J was trimmed by 3 bases and V by 6 bases; bases with no gene match: 14. One entry per CDR3 protein results from TCRdb running MiXCR on the reads. The table lists around 530,000 distinct CDR3 sequences, around 27% of them singletons. The sample originates from a study of T cell repertoires in cytomegalovirus infection. Study context: Through public TCR beta signatures, both CMV infection and matching HLA type were indicated.

Sequenced: PBMCs. This TCR was sampled from a human donor in good health (CMV status not recorded). Some clones in this sample may be carry-over from other donors' samples. V gene TRBV20-1 combines with J gene TRBJ2-5, with 12 bases that match TRBD2. The CDR3 nucleotides are TGCAGTGCCCCACACCTAAGACTAGCGGGAGCCAAAGAGACCCAGTACTTC. Protein: CSAPHLRLAGAKETQYF.